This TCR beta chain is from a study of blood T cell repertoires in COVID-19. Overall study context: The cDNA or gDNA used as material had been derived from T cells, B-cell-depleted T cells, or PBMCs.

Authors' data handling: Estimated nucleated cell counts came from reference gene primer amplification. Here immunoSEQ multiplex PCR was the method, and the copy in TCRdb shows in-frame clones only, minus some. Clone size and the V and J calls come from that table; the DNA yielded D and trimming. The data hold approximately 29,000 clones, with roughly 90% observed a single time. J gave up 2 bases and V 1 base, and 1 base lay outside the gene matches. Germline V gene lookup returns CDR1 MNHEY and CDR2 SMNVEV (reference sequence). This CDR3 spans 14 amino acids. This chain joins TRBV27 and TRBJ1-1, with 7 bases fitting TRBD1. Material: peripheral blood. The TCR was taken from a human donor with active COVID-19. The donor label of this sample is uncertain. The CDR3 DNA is TGTGCCAGCAGTTTATTAGGGGGCAACACTGAAGCTTTCTTT. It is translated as CASSLLGGNTEAFF.